These 9 T cell receptor beta chains share one sample of origin, sequenced in a study of cytomegalovirus exposure and HLA in healthy donors. The study ran its PCR with 60 Vbeta and 13 Jbeta primers. Only in-frame clones appear in the TCRdb table, and some are missing; sequencing was by immunoSEQ multiplex PCR. This sample has 85,000 to 100,000 clones; 75% to 85% occur once, and the top ten carry 3% to 4%. The sequenced sample consisted of PBMCs. These receptors originate from a male donor in good health and CMV-seropositive.

The V call is TRBV6-5, the J call TRBJ1-6; D gene unclear. Germline assignment: CDR1 MNHEY and CDR2 SVGAGI. Trimming removed 3 bases from V and 7 bases from J, with 13 bases in between. The CDR3 contains 15 residues. The CDR3 DNA sequence: TGTGCCAGCAGTTATGTGAGCACGGTCAATTCACCCCTCCACTTT. Its translation is CASSYVSTVNSPLHF.

The CDR3 nucleotides are TGTGCCAGCAGGGGGGGTACCGGGGAGCTGTTTTTT. Amino acids: CASRGGTGELFF. This chain links TRBV2 with TRBJ2-2; TRBD2 is a possible D gene (6 bases). V lost 6 bases, J lost 5 bases, and 7 bases lay in between. This CDR3 has 12 amino acids. Germline V gene sequence: CDR1 SNHLY, CDR2 FYNNEI.

The CDR3 is CASSEVGGHNSPLHF. CDR3 DNA: TGTGCCAGCAGTGAAGTGGGGGGTCATAATTCACCCCTCCACTTT. The V gene is TRBV6-1, the J gene TRBJ1-6, with a tentative D call TRBD1 (5 bases). This CDR3 is 15 amino acids long. The V and J ends lost 1 base and 5 bases respectively, with 9 bases between them. CDR1 MNHNS and CDR2 SASEGT come from the germline V gene.

CDR3 residues: CASSRAAGPTDTQYF. The CDR3 DNA reads as TGCGCCAGCAGTAGGGCAGCGGGCCCGACAGATACGCAGTATTTT. The V call is TRBV5-1, the J call TRBJ2-3; possible D gene TRBD2, 6 bases. The CDR3 length is 15 residues. In germline, CDR1 is SGHRS, CDR2 YFSETQ. V was trimmed by 5 bases and J by 3 bases, leaving 16 bases between them.

The V call is TRBV2, the J call TRBJ2-3; the D gene is possibly TRBD1 (6 bases). Germline V gene data show CDR1 as SNHLY and CDR2 as FYNNEI. Trimming stripped 10 bases from V and 8 bases from J, with 19 bases between. This CDR3 region has 13 residues. CDR3 sequence reads: CATSSQGKGTQYF. The DNA for the CDR3 is TGTGCCACCTCTTCCCAGGGGAAAGGTACGCAGTATTTT. The variable domain in full, completed from reference TRBV2 and TRBJ2-3, reads EPEVTQTPSHQVTQMGQEVILRCVPISNHLYFYWYRQILGQKVEFLVSFYNNEISEKSEIFDDQFSVERPDGSNFTLKIRSTKLEDSAMYFCATSSQGKGTQYFGPGTRLTVL.

This chain uses TRBV11-3 with TRBJ2-1; D uncertain. Germline values: CDR1 SGHNT, CDR2 YENEEA. This CDR3 is 13 amino acids long. The V gene lost 5 bases and the J gene lost 7 bases, with 12 bases spanning the gap. The CDR3 coding sequence is TGTGCCAGCAGCCGTACGGGTTCGAATGAGCAGTTCTTC. Protein product: CASSRTGSNEQFF.

This chain connects TRBV12-5 to TRBJ1-1; D is uncertain. The CDR3 contains 12 residues. Germline CDR1 LGHNT, CDR2 FRNRAP. V gave up 5 bases and J gave up 0 bases, with 4 bases separating them. CDR3 protein: CASGPMNTEAFF. In DNA, the CDR3 is TGTGCTAGTGGTCCCATGAACACTGAAGCTTTCTTT.

The rearrangement links TRBV2 to TRBJ1-1, with D perhaps matching TRBD1 (6 bases). Germline V gene data show CDR1 as SNHLY and CDR2 as FYNNEI. V lost 4 bases and J lost 5, with 17 bases in between. This CDR3 contains 15 residues. The CDR3 nucleotides read TGTGCCAGCAGTGGAGGGCCCAGGGGAGCAACTGAAGCTTTCTTT. This sequence encodes CASSGGPRGATEAFF.

V and J are TRBV18 and TRBJ1-1, with a tentative D call TRBD1 (5 bases). Germline V gene lookup returns CDR1 KGHSH and CDR2 LQKENI. The length of the CDR3 is 15 residues. Trimming shortened V by 3 bases and J by 1 base, and 12 bases separated the two germline ends. CDR3 nucleotides: TGTGCCAGCTCACCCGCCGCCAGGGCGAACACTGAAGCTTTCTTT. This translates into CASSPAARANTEAFF.